Below, 30 T cell receptor beta chains from the same sample are listed, as sequenced in a study of blood T cell repertoires in COVID-19. Data came from immunoSEQ multiplex PCR; TCRdb stores just in-frame clones and leaves some out. The sample holds approximately 130,000 clones, around 85% seen once. Source material: peripheral blood. The receptors come from a human donor in a cohort sampled during active COVID-19.

The gene calls are TRBV11-1 and TRBJ2-5, with a tentative D call TRBD2 (7 bases). Between the trimmed V and J ends, which lost 3 bases and 3 bases, there was a span of 14 bases. The germline V gene encodes CDR1 SGHAT and CDR2 FQDESV (reference sequence). The CDR3 consists of 15 residues. CDR3 bases: TGTGCCAGCAGCTTGGGCGCGGGGGCGAAAGAGACCCAGTACTTC. Translated: CASSLGAGAKETQYF.

A single count supports this clone. The rearrangement joins TRBV7-2 to TRBJ2-7, with a weak D call TRBD2 (6 bases). V lost 5 bases and J 0 bases, leaving 11 bases between the germline ends. The CDR3 contains 14 residues. The germline CDR1 and CDR2 sequences are SGHTA and FQGNSA. CDR3 sequence reads: CASSLGLSSYEQYF. DNA of the CDR3: TGTGCCAGCAGCCTGGGACTGAGCTCCTACGAGCAGTACTTC.

The rearrangement joins TRBV19 to TRBJ1-5, with D possibly matching TRBD1 (6 bases). CDR1 and CDR2 from the germline V gene are LNHDA and SQIVND (reference sequence). The ends were cut back, 4 bases at V and 4 bases at J, with 8 bases in the middle. This CDR3 region has 13 residues. CDR3 region: CASSNGQNQPQHF. CDR3 bases: TGTGCCAGTAGTAATGGACAGAATCAGCCCCAGCATTTT.

DNA for the CDR3: TGTGCCAGCAGCTCCAAACAGGGGGCGATTGAAAAACTGTTTTTT. It yields the protein CASSSKQGAIEKLFF. The genes are TRBV6-2 or TRBV6-3 and TRBJ1-4; TRBD1 aligns across 9 bases. CDR1 and CDR2 (germline): MNHEY, SVGEGT. With 6 bases clipped from V and 7 bases from J, the junction kept 9 bases outside the gene matches. This CDR3 has 15 amino acids.

The genes are TRBV2 and TRBJ2-2; 12 nucleotides match TRBD2. Germline trimming cut 6 bases from V and 5 bases from J; bases unmatched to any gene: 7. The CDR3 runs to 16 residues. CDR1 and CDR2 from the germline V gene are SNHLY and FYNNEI. The CDR3 DNA is TGTGCCAGCAGCCTAGCGGGGGGGCCTCGGACCGGGGAGCTGTTTTTT. Its translation: CASSLAGGPRTGELFF.

V and J are TRBV27 and TRBJ2-7, with D perhaps TRBD1 (5 bases). There are 18 residues in the CDR3. Trimming took 2 bases from V and 5 from J, leaving 25 bases between them. The germline V gene encodes CDR1 MNHEY and CDR2 SMNVEV (reference sequence). CDR3 in amino acids: CASSLTPHTAGIYDEQYV. The CDR3 DNA sequence: TGTGCCAGCAGTTTAACTCCCCACACGGCAGGGATCTACGACGAGCAGTACGTC.

The chain links TRBV6-5 to TRBJ1-2; 10 bases are shared with TRBD1. The CDR3 has 15 residues. Per the germline V gene, CDR1 is MNHEY and CDR2 is SVGAGI. With 6 bases clipped from V and 8 bases from J, the junction kept 12 bases outside the gene matches. In DNA form, the CDR3 reads TGTGCCAGCAGAACACCGGGACAGGGGTACTGGGGCTACACCTTC. It yields the protein CASRTPGQGYWGYTF.

CDR3 region: CASSLKGGSNEKLFF. CDR3 nucleotides: TGTGCCAGCAGCTTGAAGGGCGGGTCTAATGAAAAACTGTTTTTT. The rearrangement uses TRBV5-4 and TRBJ1-4, with D hard to call. Germline-derived CDR1 and CDR2 are SGHNT and YYREEE (reference sequence). The CDR3 has 15 residues. V was shortened by 1 base and J by 3 bases, with 10 bases between the two germline ends.

The CDR3 nucleotides are TGTGCCAGCAGTTTAGGCGGACTGAGACAGCCCCAGCATTTT. This sequence encodes CASSLGGLRQPQHF. The chain is built from TRBV27 and TRBJ1-5; D is unresolved. The germline V gene has CDR1 MNHEY and CDR2 SMNVEV (reference sequence). V lost 2 bases and J lost 7, with 12 bases in between. The CDR3 has 14 amino acids.

This clone was seen just once. The V call is TRBV4-1, the J call TRBJ1-5; D perhaps matches TRBD1 (6 bases). With 4 bases removed from V and 6 bases from J, the gap between germline ends came to 19 bases. The CDR3 loop spans 16 amino acids. Germline V lookup: CDR1 MGHRA, CDR2 YSYEKL. CDR3 amino acids: CASSPWTDQRGQPQHF. The CDR3 bases are TGCGCCAGCAGCCCCTGGACAGATCAGCGGGGTCAGCCCCAGCATTTT.

This clone was detected once. The chain joins TRBV18 to TRBJ1-4; TRBD1 agrees at 9 bases. The germline V gene has CDR1 KGHSH and CDR2 LQKENI. The V and J ends lost 4 bases and 4 bases, in that order; junction bases with no gene match: 10. CDR3 length: 17 residues. CDR3 in DNA: TGTGCCAGCTCACGTGACGTCGGGGGACAGGGTAATGAAAAACTGTTTTTT. It is translated as CASSRDVGGQGNEKLFF.

J is TRBJ1-3 and V is TRBV9; no definite D call. CDR1 SGDLS and CDR2 YYNGEE come from the germline V gene. This CDR3 region has 13 residues. V was cut by 0 bases and J by 4 bases, with 5 bases left in between. CDR3 nucleotide sequence: TGTGCCAGCAGCGTAGGTTCAGGAAACACCATATATTTT. This translates into CASSVGSGNTIYF.

The CDR3 DNA sequence: TGTGCCAGCAGTGAAGGGACTTATAGCAATCAGCCCCAGCATTTT. Translated, it gives CASSEGTYSNQPQHF. The rearrangement links TRBV6-1 to TRBJ1-5; D not certain. The CDR3 is made up of 15 amino acids. Germline V gives CDR1 MNHNS, CDR2 SASEGT. V was trimmed by 1 base and J by 0 bases, leaving 7 bases between them.

The chain uses TRBV19 and TRBJ1-6; D perhaps matches TRBD1 (5 bases). This CDR3 is built from 14 residues. V was cut by 7 bases and J by 5 bases, with 12 bases left in between. CDR1 is LNHDA and CDR2 is SQIVND in the germline V gene (reference sequence). The CDR3 sequence is CASTQGIHNSPLHF. The CDR3 region has the DNA TGTGCCAGTACCCAGGGCATTCATAATTCACCCCTCCACTTT.

V is TRBV11-2 and J is TRBJ2-1, with D perhaps TRBD2 (6 bases). The CDR3 totals 14 residues. Germline V CDR1 and CDR2: SGHAT, FQNNGV. Trimming stripped 5 bases from V and 6 bases from J, with 14 bases between. The CDR3 spells CASSPTPTSNEQFF. CDR3 coding DNA: TGTGCCAGCAGCCCTACTCCGACTAGCAATGAGCAGTTCTTC.

In this sample, this clone turned up once. This chain uses TRBV5-1 with TRBJ1-1, with 10 bases identical to TRBD1. V lost 1 base to trimming and J lost 7 bases; unmatched junction nucleotides: 22. Germline CDR1 SGHRS, CDR2 YFSETQ. The CDR3 loop spans 20 amino acids. This CDR3 is CASSLRGQGMVALGRVEAFF. The CDR3 DNA follows: TGCGCCAGCAGCTTGCGGGGACAGGGGATGGTGGCGCTGGGGCGTGTTGAAGCTTTCTTT.

The rearrangement links TRBV25-1 to TRBJ1-1; D may be TRBD1 (5 bases). Germline values: CDR1 MGHDK, CDR2 SYGVNS. There are 15 residues in the CDR3. V was trimmed by 1 base and J by 0 bases, leaving 9 bases between them. The CDR3: CASSEFGGMNTEAFF. CDR3 DNA sequence: TGTGCCAGCAGTGAATTCGGGGGAATGAACACTGAAGCTTTCTTT.

CDR3 sequence reads: CASSEGLAANTGELFF. The CDR3, as DNA: TGCGCCAGCAGTGAGGGACTAGCGGCGAACACCGGGGAGCTGTTTTTT. This sequence joins TRBV10-2 and TRBJ2-2, with 10 positions matching TRBD2. Germline V gene sequence: CDR1 WSHSY, CDR2 SAAADI. With V trimmed by 2 bases and J by 0 bases, 0 bases remained unmatched. This CDR3 comprises 16 residues.

This clone was observed a few times. The chain combines TRBV7-9 with TRBJ2-1; 8 bases are shared with TRBD2. Germline CDR1 reads SEHNR; CDR2 reads FQNEAQ (reference sequence). J lost 2 bases, V lost 5 bases, and 5 bases had no gene match. The CDR3 loop spans 15 amino acids. In nucleotides, the CDR3 is TGTGCCAGCAGCCTTCCGGGACTAGCCTACAATGAGCAGTTCTTC. This translates into CASSLPGLAYNEQFF.

The CDR3 sequence: CASSRLAGTYNEQFF. The CDR3 DNA sequence: TGCGCCAGCAGTCGACTAGCGGGGACCTACAATGAGCAGTTCTTC. This rearrangement joins TRBV5-1 to TRBJ2-1, with 11 bases identical to TRBD2. The junction had 3 bases not matched to a gene; V was cut back by 5 bases and J by 2 bases. Per the germline V gene, CDR1 is SGHRS and CDR2 is YFSETQ. There are 15 residues in the CDR3.

The chain carries TRBV6-5 and TRBJ1-1; D is unclear. Germline V gene lookup returns CDR1 MNHEY and CDR2 SVGAGI. The V gene lost 6 bases and the J gene lost 6 bases, with 11 bases spanning the gap. The CDR3 extends over 12 amino acids. The CDR3 sequence is CASSVDTPEAFF. CDR3 nucleotide sequence: TGTGCCAGCAGCGTAGACACACCTGAAGCTTTCTTT.

The gene calls are TRBV2 and TRBJ1-1, with TRBD1 matching 9 bases. With V trimmed by 10 bases and J by 5 bases, 8 bases remained unmatched. CDR1 SNHLY and CDR2 FYNNEI come from the germline V gene. CDR3 length: 13 residues. CDR3 nucleotides: TGTGCCACCAACAGGGGGCGGAGGACTGAAGCTTTCTTT. This translates into CATNRGRRTEAFF.

This CDR3 is CASSLDSPGQPQHF. As DNA, the CDR3 is TGTGCCAGCAGCTTGGACAGTCCCGGGCAGCCCCAGCATTTT. The gene calls are TRBV7-2 and TRBJ1-5, with TRBD1 as a possible D gene (6 bases). Germline V gene lookup returns CDR1 SGHTA and CDR2 FQGNSA. The CDR3 is 14 residues long. V lost 3 bases to trimming and J lost 7 bases, with 13 bases between them.

The V gene is TRBV7-2, the J gene TRBJ2-7; D is uncertain. The CDR3 consists of 12 residues. Trimming left V 1 base short and J 6 bases short, with 7 bases between. In germline, CDR1 is SGHTA, CDR2 FQGNSA. The CDR3 sequence: CASSLGVGEQYF. As DNA, the CDR3 is TGTGCCAGCAGCTTAGGCGTCGGCGAGCAGTACTTC.

V gene TRBV15 combines with J gene TRBJ2-1, with 12 positions matching TRBD1. Germline CDR1 is LNHNV and CDR2 is YYDKDF (reference sequence). V lost 1 base, J lost 9 bases, and 7 bases stayed unmatched. CDR3 length equals 16 residues. CDR3 sequence reads: CATSRATGTGGSEQFF. Here the CDR3 DNA reads TGTGCCACCAGCAGAGCCACCGGGACAGGGGGCTCTGAGCAGTTCTTC.

This chain connects TRBV2 to TRBJ1-2; weak D call: TRBD1 (6 bases). CDR1 and CDR2 (germline): SNHLY, FYNNEI. Trimming left V 4 bases short and J 7 bases short, with 16 bases between. CDR3 length equals 14 residues. CDR3 bases: TGTGCCAGCAGTGTGGAGGACAGTGTGGGTGGCTACACCTTC. Translating gives CASSVEDSVGGYTF.

The chain is built from TRBV5-1 and TRBJ2-3, with D maybe TRBD1 (6 bases). Germline lookup yields CDR1 SGHRS and CDR2 YFSETQ. V gave up 0 bases and J gave up 5 bases, with 10 bases separating them. This CDR3 contains 14 residues. The CDR3 DNA is TGCGCCAGCAGCTTGGAGGGGGTAAGAGATACGCAGTATTTT. Protein: CASSLEGVRDTQYF.

The V call is TRBV7-2, the J call TRBJ2-3; TRBD2 matches 7 bases. V shed 3 bases, J shed 1 base, and the junction held 4 bases outside the gene matches. The CDR3 runs to 15 residues. CDR1 and CDR2 from the germline V gene are SGHTA and FQGNSA. CDR3 loop: CASSFGLAGTDTQYF. The DNA for the CDR3 is TGTGCCAGCAGCTTCGGGCTAGCGGGCACAGATACGCAGTATTTT.

The chain employs TRBV5-1 and TRBJ2-1, with TRBD2 as a possible D gene (6 bases). CDR3 length equals 14 residues. V dropped 0 bases and J dropped 5 bases, with 9 bases sitting between them. Germline V gives CDR1 SGHRS, CDR2 YFSETQ. The CDR3 sequence: CASSLGLANNEQFF. As DNA, the CDR3 is TGCGCCAGCAGCTTGGGGCTAGCGAACAATGAGCAGTTCTTC.

This clone was counted a few times. The chain is built from TRBV5-6 and TRBJ1-2; TRBD1 might be the D (5 bases). The CDR3 length is 16 residues. V was pared by 5 bases and J by 5 bases, with 22 bases between. The germline gives CDR1 SGHDT, CDR2 YYEEEE. The CDR3 DNA reads as TGTGCCAGCAGTTTTGTCGCGGGGGAGACACTATATGGCTACACCTTC. Amino acid sequence: CASSFVAGETLYGYTF.